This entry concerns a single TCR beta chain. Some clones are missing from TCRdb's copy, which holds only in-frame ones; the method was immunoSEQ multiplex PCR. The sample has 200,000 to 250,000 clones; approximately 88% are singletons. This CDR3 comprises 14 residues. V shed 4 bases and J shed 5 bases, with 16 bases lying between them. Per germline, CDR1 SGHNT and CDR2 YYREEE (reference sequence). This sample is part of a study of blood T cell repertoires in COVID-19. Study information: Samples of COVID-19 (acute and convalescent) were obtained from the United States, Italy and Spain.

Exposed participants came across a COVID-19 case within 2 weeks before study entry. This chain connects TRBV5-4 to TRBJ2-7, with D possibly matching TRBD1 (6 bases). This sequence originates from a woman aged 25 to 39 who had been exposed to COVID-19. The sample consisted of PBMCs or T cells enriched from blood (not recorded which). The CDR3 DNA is TGTGCCAGCAGCGCCCGAGGACAGTCCAACGAGCAGTACTTC. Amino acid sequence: CASSARGQSNEQYF.